This is a list of T cell receptor beta chains from one sample in a study of OX40 agonist ivuxolimab in advanced cancers. Sequencing was performed with immunoSEQ multiplex PCR; in TCRdb, only in-frame clones are kept and a portion is missing. The top ten clones hold approximately 5.4% of a sample with 50,000 to 65,000 clones, nearly 90% of them seen once. The material was CD4+ or CD8+ T cells sorted from blood, obtained in a trial of the OX40 agonist ivuxolimab. These receptors originate from an adult with an advanced solid tumor such as melanoma, head and neck, liver or kidney cancer. CDR3s include the opening cysteine and the closing phenylalanine or tryptophan. Each record gives: clone size, D gene, J gene, V gene, CDR3 protein, CDR3 DNA. The D gene is left open where the match is weak. Clone size is not always given. Where it is, it says once, few, many or a class for expanded clones.

size: -; D: -; J: TRBJ1-3; V: TRBV6-5; CDR3: CASRNTGSSGNTIYF; DNA: TGTGCCAGCAGAAACACTGGAAGCTCTGGAAACACCATATATTTT
size: -; D: TRBD1; J: TRBJ1-5; V: TRBV4-1; CDR3: CASSQDLGGVSNQPQHF; DNA: TGCGCCAGCAGCCAAGATCTAGGGGGCGTTAGCAATCAGCCCCAGCATTTT
size: -; D: -; J: TRBJ1-5; V: TRBV7-2; CDR3: CASSSGLLGQPQHF; DNA: TGTGCCAGCAGCTCGGGACTCCTGGGTCAGCCCCAGCATTTT
size: -; D: TRBD1; J: TRBJ1-2; V: TRBV28; CDR3: CASSSSAQGARVYGYTF; DNA: TGTGCCAGCAGTTCATCCGCACAGGGGGCGCGGGTCTATGGCTACACCTTC
size: -; D: TRBD2; J: TRBJ2-1; V: TRBV10-3; CDR3: CAISESTSGGINEQFF; DNA: TGTGCCATCAGTGAGTCTACTAGCGGGGGGATCAATGAGCAGTTCTTC
size: -; D: -; J: TRBJ2-2; V: TRBV28; CDR3: CASTGAGTGELFF; DNA: TGTGCCAGCACAGGGGCGGGCACCGGGGAGCTGTTTTTT
size: once; D: TRBD2; J: TRBJ2-3; V: TRBV28; CDR3: CASSFALGLATVSTDTQYF; DNA: TGTGCCAGCAGTTTCGCTCTGGGACTAGCGACCGTTAGCACAGATACGCAGTATTTT
size: once; D: -; J: TRBJ1-1; V: TRBV6-6; CDR3: CASSSRESGTEAFF; DNA: TGTGCCAGCAGTTCGCGGGAGTCGGGCACTGAAGCTTTCTTT
size: -; D: -; J: TRBJ2-3; V: TRBV18; CDR3: CASSPRYPTDTQYF; DNA: TGTGCCAGCTCACCAAGGTATCCCACAGATACGCAGTATTTT
size: -; D: -; J: TRBJ2-2; V: TRBV11-2; CDR3: CASSLVLFIQGSAGELFF; DNA: TGTGCCAGCAGCTTAGTTTTATTTATTCAGGGGAGCGCCGGGGAGCTGTTTTTT
size: -; D: TRBD2; J: TRBJ2-5; V: TRBV7-2; CDR3: CASRSGLAGTSGKETQYF; DNA: TGTGCCAGCAGATCGGGACTAGCGGGGACCTCCGGCAAGGAGACCCAGTACTTC
size: -; D: -; J: TRBJ1-2; V: TRBV11-3; CDR3: CASSLDPARLHF; DNA: TGTGCCAGCAGCTTAGATCCGGCCAGGCTGCACTTC
size: -; D: -; J: TRBJ2-5; V: TRBV6-5; CDR3: CASSYLVQETQYF; DNA: TGTGCCAGCAGTTACCTTGTACAAGAGACCCAGTACTTC
size: -; D: TRBD2; J: TRBJ2-7; V: TRBV5-6; CDR3: CASSLGGGGSYEQYF; DNA: TGTGCCAGCAGCTTGGGTGGCGGGGGCTCCTACGAGCAGTACTTC
size: -; D: -; J: TRBJ2-2; V: TRBV18; CDR3: CASSTDLKVTGELFF; DNA: TGTGCCAGCTCAACAGATCTCAAGGTCACCGGGGAGCTGTTTTTT
size: -; D: -; J: TRBJ2-1; V: TRBV15; CDR3: CATSITRQGGNEQFF; DNA: TGTGCCACCAGCATTACCCGCCAGGGTGGCAATGAGCAGTTCTTC
size: -; D: -; J: TRBJ2-2; V: TRBV28; CDR3: CASSLGPATTGELFF; DNA: TGTGCCAGCAGTTTGGGCCCCGCTACCACCGGGGAGCTGTTTTTT
size: -; D: TRBD2; J: TRBJ2-3; V: TRBV7-8; CDR3: CASLQTSGKDTQYF; DNA: TGTGCCAGCCTTCAAACAAGCGGGAAAGATACGCAGTATTTT
size: -; D: -; J: TRBJ2-7; V: TRBV5-3; CDR3: CARSSPSIWAYEQYF; DNA: TGTGCCAGAAGCTCGCCTAGTATTTGGGCCTACGAGCAGTACTTC
size: -; D: -; J: TRBJ2-5; V: TRBV6-5; CDR3: CASSYLETQYF; DNA: TGTGCCAGCAGTTATCTTGAGACCCAGTACTTC
size: once; D: -; J: TRBJ2-2; V: TRBV5-4; CDR3: CASSSANTGELFF; DNA: TGTGCCAGCAGCTCCGCGAACACCGGGGAGCTGTTTTTT